Below are 16 T cell receptor beta chains sequenced from a single sample in a study of T-cell memory formation after mild COVID-19. TCRdb called the 5' RACE reads again in MiXCR, with one record for every CDR3 protein. This table holds fewer than 500,000 distinct CDR3 sequences, about 23% found once. The sample was PBMCs or a T cell subset sorted from them (not recorded which). These receptor sequences come from an adult woman who had mild COVID-19 (a few samples of this study predate the infection). Cell type and time point are not known.

This clonotype has more than one count but fewer than ten. The chain recombines TRBV18 with TRBJ2-1; D may be TRBD2 (5 bases). Per the germline V gene, CDR1 is KGHSH and CDR2 is LQKENI. This CDR3 comprises 18 residues. V dropped 1 base and J dropped 0 bases, with 16 bases sitting between them. The CDR3 sequence is CASSPRLDFHNSYNEQFF. The DNA of the CDR3 is TGTGCCAGCTCACCACGTCTGGACTTCCATAACTCCTACAATGAGCAGTTCTTC.

This chain joins TRBV5-1 and TRBJ2-3; TRBD2 matches at 11 bases. Germline V gene lookup returns CDR1 SGHRS and CDR2 YFSETQ. J gave up 6 bases and V 2 bases, and 5 bases lay outside the gene matches. CDR3 length: 15 residues. CDR3 sequence: CASSFGTSGFDTQYF. DNA for the CDR3: TGCGCCAGCAGCTTCGGGACTAGCGGTTTTGATACGCAGTATTTT.

About this clonotype: A read error may produce the germline difference seen at one junction end. This rearrangement joins TRBV7-6 to TRBJ2-3, with 11 bases lining up with TRBD2. CDR1 SGHVS and CDR2 FNYEAQ come from the germline V gene. This CDR3 contains 18 residues. CDR3 nucleotides: TGTGCCAGCAGTTTAGCACTAGCGGGGGCACTTAGCACAGATACGCAGTATTTT. Its protein is CASSLALAGALSTDTQYF.

The chain carries TRBV5-5 and TRBJ1-2; possible D gene TRBD1, 5 bases. This CDR3 contains 15 residues. The germline V gene has CDR1 SGHKS and CDR2 YYEKEE (reference sequence). Trimming pared 1 base from V and 3 bases from J, leaving 13 bases between. CDR3 amino acids: CASSLFPRDDYGYTF. DNA of the CDR3: TGTGCCAGCAGCTTGTTCCCCAGGGATGACTATGGCTACACCTTC.

This chain joins TRBV5-1 and TRBJ1-1; 8 bases are shared with TRBD1. Looked up from germline, CDR1 is SGHRS and CDR2 is YFSETQ. There are 14 residues in the CDR3. V shed 0 bases, J shed 3 bases, and the junction held 1 base outside the gene matches. CDR3 residues: CASSLARGHTEAFF. CDR3 nucleotides: TGCGCCAGCAGCTTGGCCAGGGGGCACACTGAAGCTTTCTTT.

The rearrangement links TRBV6-4 to TRBJ2-1; 9 bases align to TRBD2. The ends lost 6 bases at V and 3 bases at J; junction bases unmatched: 9. This CDR3 is 16 amino acids long. Looked up from germline, CDR1 is MRHNA and CDR2 is SNTAGT. CDR3 region: CASSIAAGGNYNEQFF. Written as DNA, the CDR3 is TGTGCCAGCAGCATTGCAGCGGGGGGTAACTACAATGAGCAGTTCTTC.

V gene TRBV19 combines with J gene TRBJ2-5, with 8 bases that match TRBD1. This CDR3 comprises 13 residues. The germline CDR1 and CDR2 sequences are LNHDA and SQIVND (reference sequence). V was clipped by 10 bases and J by 4 bases; unmatched bases: 8. The CDR3 loop reads CATRQGLSETQYF. The CDR3 DNA reads as TGTGCCACTAGACAGGGGCTGTCAGAGACCCAGTACTTC.

A few counts support this clonotype. The rearrangement joins TRBV20-1 to TRBJ2-1; tentatively, D is TRBD1 (6 bases). Germline V CDR1 and CDR2: DFQATT, SNEGSKA (reference sequence). The CDR3 consists of 14 residues. V lost 6 bases and J lost 7, with 19 bases in between. The CDR3 coding sequence is TGCAGTGCCCAACCCGGGACATCGGGGAATGAGCAGTTCTTC. Translating it yields CSAQPGTSGNEQFF.

The chain links TRBV6-5 to TRBJ2-3; 11 bases fit TRBD2. The V segment lost 4 bases and the J segment 3 bases; nucleotides outside the gene matches: 9. From germline, CDR1 is MNHEY and CDR2 SVGAGI. CDR3 length: 17 amino acids. CDR3 sequence reads: CASSSWTSGRGTDTQYF. DNA of the CDR3: TGTGCCAGCAGTTCTTGGACTAGCGGGCGGGGGACAGATACGCAGTATTTT.

The table lists this clonotype with many counts. The chain carries TRBV5-1 and TRBJ1-1; perhaps TRBD1 as D (6 bases). Trimming took 0 bases from V and 2 from J, leaving 8 bases between them. Germline lookup yields CDR1 SGHRS and CDR2 YFSETQ. This CDR3 is 14 amino acids long. CDR3 in amino acids: CASSLDRVNTEAFF. The CDR3 DNA reads as TGCGCCAGCAGCTTGGACAGGGTAAACACTGAAGCTTTCTTT.

The chain uses TRBV6-5 and TRBJ2-5; 9 bases align to TRBD1. The CDR3 loop spans 14 amino acids. Germline V gene data show CDR1 as MNHEY and CDR2 as SVGAGI. V dropped 5 bases and J dropped 2; count of bases not matched to a gene: 3. This chain's CDR3 is CASSKDRGQETQYF. The CDR3 DNA is TGTGCCAGCAGTAAGGACAGGGGACAAGAGACCCAGTACTTC.

The chain carries TRBV12-3 or TRBV12-4 and TRBJ1-1, with a weak D call TRBD1 (5 bases). The CDR3 has 17 amino acids. Trimming pared 3 bases from V and 1 base from J, leaving 18 bases between. CDR3 nucleotide sequence: TGTGCCAGCAGTTTTACAGTTGGAGGGGCGAGGAACACTGAAGCTTTCTTT. Its protein product is CASSFTVGGARNTEAFF.

The table lists this clonotype with a few counts. V gene TRBV7-9 combines with J gene TRBJ2-7; 8 nucleotides line up with TRBD1. Trimming cost V 1 base and J 7 bases; bases outside gene matches: 9. CDR3 length: 15 amino acids. The germline CDR1 and CDR2 sequences are SEHNR and FQNEAQ (reference sequence). The CDR3 DNA sequence: TGTGCCAGCAGCTTAGAGACAGGGGTAAAGGAGGAGCAGTACTTC. Translation: CASSLETGVKEEQYF.

This clonotype was detected only a few times. CDR3 nucleotide sequence: TGTGCCAGCAGCTTAGTAGGGACGAAGATCGATACGCAGTATTTT. Translating it yields CASSLVGTKIDTQYF. The genes are TRBV7-8 and TRBJ2-3; D tentatively reads TRBD1 or TRBD2 (5 bases each). Germline lookup yields CDR1 SGHVS and CDR2 FQNEAQ. This CDR3 has 15 amino acids. The germline V and J ends were trimmed by 1 base and 6 bases, with 14 bases remaining between them. The entire variable domain, with the rest obtained from reference TRBV7-8 and TRBJ2-3, is as follows: GAGVSQSPRYKVAKRGQDVALRCDPISGHVSLFWYQQALGQGPEFLTYFQNEAQLDKSGLPSDRFFAERPEGSVSTLKIQRTQQEDSAVYLCASSLVGTKIDTQYFGPGTRLTVL.

A few counts support this clonotype. The chain employs TRBV13 and TRBJ2-5; 9 nucleotides agree with TRBD2. Trimming removed 4 bases from V and 5 bases from J; junction bases left unmatched: 17. The CDR3 loop spans 18 amino acids. CDR1 is PRHDT, CDR2 FYEKMQ, per germline (reference sequence). CDR3 sequence: CASSSADFRLAGRETQYF. The CDR3 nucleotides read TGTGCCAGCAGCTCGGCCGACTTTCGGCTAGCGGGGCGGGAGACCCAGTACTTC.

V gene TRBV2 combines with J gene TRBJ2-1; 13 bases fit TRBD2. The length of the CDR3 is 15 residues. The V and J ends lost 6 bases and 9 bases, in that order; junction bases with no gene match: 8. The germline V gene has CDR1 SNHLY and CDR2 FYNNEI. CDR3 in amino acids: CASRYTSGGAGEQFF. CDR3 DNA sequence: TGTGCCAGCAGATATACTAGCGGGGGGGCCGGTGAGCAGTTCTTC.